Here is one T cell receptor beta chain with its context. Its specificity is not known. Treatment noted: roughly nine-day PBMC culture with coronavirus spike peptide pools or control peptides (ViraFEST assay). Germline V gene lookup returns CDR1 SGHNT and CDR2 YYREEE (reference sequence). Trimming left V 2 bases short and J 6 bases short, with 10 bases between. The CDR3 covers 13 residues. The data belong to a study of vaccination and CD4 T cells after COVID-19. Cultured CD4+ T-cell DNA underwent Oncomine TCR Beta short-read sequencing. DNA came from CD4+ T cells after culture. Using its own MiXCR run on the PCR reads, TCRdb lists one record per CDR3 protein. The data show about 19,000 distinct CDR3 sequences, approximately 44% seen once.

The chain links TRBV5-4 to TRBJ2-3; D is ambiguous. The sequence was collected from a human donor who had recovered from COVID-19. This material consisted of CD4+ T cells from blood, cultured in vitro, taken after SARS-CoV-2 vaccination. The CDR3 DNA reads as TGTGCCAGCAGCTTTATGGGTGGGGATACGCAGTATTTT. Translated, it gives CASSFMGGDTQYF. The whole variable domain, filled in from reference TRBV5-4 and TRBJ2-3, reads ETGVTQSPTHLIKTRGQQVTLRCSSQSGHNTVSWYQQALGQGPQFIFQYYREEENGRGNFPPRFSGLQFPNYSSELNVNALELDDSALYLCASSFMGGDTQYFGPGTRLTVL.